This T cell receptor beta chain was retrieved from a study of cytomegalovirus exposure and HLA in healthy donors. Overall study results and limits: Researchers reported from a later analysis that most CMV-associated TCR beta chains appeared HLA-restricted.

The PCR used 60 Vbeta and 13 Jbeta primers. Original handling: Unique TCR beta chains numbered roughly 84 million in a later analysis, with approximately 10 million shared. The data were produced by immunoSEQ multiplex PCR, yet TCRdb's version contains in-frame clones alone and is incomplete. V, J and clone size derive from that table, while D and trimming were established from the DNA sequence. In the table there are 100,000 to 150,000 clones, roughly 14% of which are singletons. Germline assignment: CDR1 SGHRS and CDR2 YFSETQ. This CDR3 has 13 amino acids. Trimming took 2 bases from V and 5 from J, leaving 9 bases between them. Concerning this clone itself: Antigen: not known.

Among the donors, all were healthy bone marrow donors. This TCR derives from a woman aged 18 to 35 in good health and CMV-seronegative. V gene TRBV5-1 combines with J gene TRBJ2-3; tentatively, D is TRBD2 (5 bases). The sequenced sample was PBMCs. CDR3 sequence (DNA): TGCGCCAGCAGCTTTGTAGGAGGAGATACGCAGTATTTT. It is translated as CASSFVGGDTQYF.